This is a list of T cell receptor beta chains from one sample in a study of identical twins. TCRdb called the 5' RACE reads again in MiXCR, with one record for every CDR3 protein. The sample has approximately 230,000 distinct CDR3 sequences; around an eighth are singletons. Sequenced material: memory (CD45RO+) T cells sorted from blood. The receptors were gathered from a woman between 18 and 29 years old in good health. CDR3s include the opening cysteine and the closing phenylalanine or tryptophan. Each record gives: V gene, J gene, D gene, clone size, CDR3 protein, CDR3 DNA. A D gene is named only where the DNA matches it firmly. Rows give clone size only sometimes, using once, few, many, or a class for an expanded clone.

TRBV7-9	TRBJ1-1	.	many	CASSLEGNTEAFF	TGTGCCAGCAGCTTAGAGGGGAACACTGAAGCTTTCTTT
TRBV20-1	TRBJ2-5	TRBD2	.	CSASPTSEGVQETQYF	TGCAGTGCTAGCCCGACTAGCGAAGGGGTCCAAGAGACCCAGTACTTC
TRBV7-3	TRBJ2-1	.	many	CASSPSGMGEQFF	TGTGCCAGCAGCCCCTCGGGGATGGGTGAGCAGTTCTTC
TRBV4-1	TRBJ2-5	TRBD1	.	CASSQDGQGKTQYF	TGCGCCAGCAGCCAAGATGGACAGGGAAAGACCCAGTACTTC
TRBV20-1	TRBJ2-7	TRBD2	few	CSARDPSGRLYEQYF	TGCAGTGCTAGAGACCCTAGCGGGAGGCTCTACGAGCAGTACTTC
TRBV5-1	TRBJ1-6	TRBD1	few	CASSLAGAGGSGSPLHF	TGCGCCAGCAGCTTGGCCGGAGCAGGGGGTTCGGGTTCACCCCTCCACTTT
TRBV20-1	TRBJ1-6	.	.	CSASDRSTYNSPLHF	TGCAGTGCTAGTGACCGTTCCACCTATAATTCACCCCTCCACTTT
TRBV4-1	TRBJ1-1	.	.	CASSQGSLMNTEAFF	TGCGCCAGCAGCCAAGGGTCCCTTATGAACACTGAAGCTTTCTTT
TRBV5-1	TRBJ2-1	.	.	CASSLGGLLNEQFF	TGCGCCAGCAGCTTGGGTGGGTTATTGAATGAGCAGTTCTTC
TRBV30	TRBJ1-3	.	.	CAWSVLGTLGNTIYF	TGTGCCTGGAGTGTACTGGGCACCCTCGGAAACACCATATATTTT
TRBV6-2/TRBV6-3	TRBJ2-5	TRBD2	.	CASISLGLAQETQYF	TGTGCCAGCATTTCCTTGGGACTAGCCCAAGAGACCCAGTACTTC
TRBV9	TRBJ2-7	.	.	CASSVDVQGWNEQYF	TGTGCCAGCAGCGTAGATGTCCAGGGTTGGAACGAGCAGTACTTC
TRBV7-9	TRBJ2-1	.	many	CASSLTWEQFF	TGTGCCAGCAGCCTCACTTGGGAGCAGTTCTTC
TRBV7-2	TRBJ2-1	TRBD2	many	CASSPGLALNEQFF	TGTGCCAGCAGCCCCGGACTAGCCCTCAATGAGCAGTTCTTC
TRBV20-1	TRBJ2-7	TRBD2	few	CSARKRENWGEQYF	TGCAGTGCTAGGAAGCGGGAGAATTGGGGAGAGCAGTACTTC
TRBV18	TRBJ2-5	.	.	CASSLLVQRETQYF	TGTGCCAGCTCACTACTCGTCCAGAGAGAGACCCAGTACTTC
TRBV20-1	TRBJ1-1	TRBD1	few	CSARFRGANTEAFF	TGCAGTGCTAGGTTCAGGGGGGCGAACACTGAAGCTTTCTTT
TRBV27	TRBJ1-1	.	.	CASSTTQGWGTEAFF	TGTGCCAGCAGTACCACCCAAGGGTGGGGAACTGAAGCTTTCTTT
TRBV20-1	TRBJ1-3	.	few	CSANGPSADLGNTIYF	TGCAGTGCTAATGGACCCTCCGCTGACCTTGGAAACACCATATATTTT
TRBV20-1	TRBJ2-2	.	few	CSAKGWTGELFF	TGCAGTGCCAAAGGGTGGACCGGGGAGCTGTTTTTT
TRBV20-1	TRBJ2-1	.	.	CSARVTGPSSYNEQFF	TGCAGTGCTAGAGTCACAGGTCCCAGCTCCTACAATGAGCAGTTCTTC
TRBV12-3/TRBV12-4	TRBJ2-7	TRBD1	.	CASRATGVAYEQYF	TGTGCCAGCAGGGCGACAGGGGTTGCGTACGAGCAGTACTTC
TRBV5-1	TRBJ2-2	TRBD2	.	CASSESTGGPGELFF	TGCGCCAGCAGCGAGAGTACGGGGGGGCCCGGGGAGCTGTTTTTT
TRBV18	TRBJ1-2	.	few	CASSPAGQSYGYTF	TGTGCCAGCTCACCGGCGGGCCAATCGTATGGCTACACCTTC
TRBV6-1	TRBJ2-2	TRBD2	.	CASSRLAATGELFF	TGTGCCAGCAGTCGACTAGCGGCCACCGGGGAGCTGTTTTTT
TRBV7-2	TRBJ2-3	.	.	CASSFTPTGSGDTQYF	TGTGCCAGCAGTTTCACCCCAACAGGGAGTGGCGATACGCAGTATTTT
TRBV29-1	TRBJ2-6	.	many	CSAYTDSGANVLTF	TGCAGCGCATACACTGACTCTGGGGCCAACGTCCTGACTTTC
TRBV5-5	TRBJ2-3	TRBD2	.	CASTLLAGGGDTQYF	TGTGCCAGCACCCTGCTAGCGGGGGGCGGAGATACGCAGTATTTT
TRBV7-2	TRBJ2-7	.	.	CASSLMRGSDEQYF	TGTGCCAGCAGCTTGATGCGGGGATCAGACGAGCAGTACTTC
TRBV6-1	TRBJ2-1	TRBD2	.	CASSEEVGGVSYNEQFF	TGTGCCAGCAGTGAAGAGGTTGGGGGGGTCTCCTACAATGAGCAGTTCTTC
TRBV20-1	TRBJ2-3	.	.	CSARQRSYHTQYF	TGCAGTGCTAGACAAAGATCTTACCATACGCAGTATTTT
TRBV6-5	TRBJ2-5	.	many	CASSYQPATSGETQYF	TGTGCCAGCAGTTACCAACCCGCCACGTCGGGAGAGACCCAGTACTTC
TRBV20-1	TRBJ2-6	.	.	CSAIPMGSSGANVLTF	TGCAGTGCCATCCCCATGGGGAGTTCCGGGGCCAACGTCCTGACTTTC
TRBV12-3/TRBV12-4	TRBJ2-1	.	.	CASSWLYNEQFF	TGTGCCAGCAGTTGGCTCTACAATGAGCAGTTCTTC
TRBV20-1	TRBJ2-7	.	few	CSATTWGGTYEQYF	TGCAGTGCCACGACATGGGGGGGCACCTACGAGCAGTACTTC
TRBV7-3	TRBJ2-1	TRBD2	few	CASTLEGGGYNEQFF	TGTGCCAGCACCCTAGAGGGCGGGGGGTACAATGAGCAGTTCTTC
TRBV11-2	TRBJ2-1	TRBD1	few	CASSSKPGGAKPNEQFF	TGTGCCAGCAGCTCCAAGCCAGGGGGCGCTAAGCCCAATGAGCAGTTCTTC
TRBV5-1	TRBJ2-1	.	few	CATNAGAAYNEQFF	TGCGCCACTAACGCGGGGGCCGCCTACAATGAGCAGTTCTTC
TRBV20-1	TRBJ2-1	.	few	CSASSTAYGEQFF	TGCAGTGCCTCCTCGACTGCCTACGGTGAGCAGTTCTTC
TRBV20-1	TRBJ2-2	.	few	CSARSSGFNTGELFF	TGCAGTGCTAGGTCCAGCGGATTTAACACCGGGGAGCTGTTTTTT
TRBV5-1	TRBJ2-1	TRBD2	few	CASSPPGRYNEQFF	TGCGCCAGCAGCCCGCCCGGGAGGTACAATGAGCAGTTCTTC
TRBV15	TRBJ2-1	TRBD2	few	CATSRGRGLAGAGSYNEQFF	TGTGCCACCAGCAGAGGGAGAGGTTTAGCGGGAGCTGGCTCCTACAATGAGCAGTTCTTC
TRBV20-1	TRBJ2-5	.	.	CSARPSQGVPQETQYF	TGCAGTGCTAGACCTTCACAGGGTGTTCCTCAGGAGACCCAGTACTTC
TRBV27	TRBJ2-5	TRBD1	.	CASSLRQGMETQYF	TGTGCCAGCAGTTTAAGACAGGGTATGGAGACCCAGTACTTC
TRBV9	TRBJ2-6	TRBD1	.	CASSLTGQGTNVLTF	TGTGCCAGCAGCCTTACGGGACAGGGGACCAACGTCCTGACTTTC
TRBV5-1	TRBJ2-5	TRBD2	.	CASSFGTSGVETQYF	TGCGCCAGCAGCTTTGGGACTAGCGGGGTGGAGACCCAGTACTTC
TRBV3-1	TRBJ2-7	TRBD1	.	CASSLDRGVSEQYF	TGTGCCAGCAGCCTCGACAGGGGGGTCTCCGAGCAGTACTTC
TRBV7-9	TRBJ2-3	.	.	CASSLANTDTQYF	TGTGCCAGCAGCTTAGCAAACACAGATACGCAGTATTTT
TRBV20-1	TRBJ2-7	.	.	CSARNRDPTDGEQYF	TGCAGTGCTCGAAATAGAGACCCCACGGACGGCGAGCAGTACTTC
TRBV24-1	TRBJ2-1	.	few	CATSVGEYNEQFF	TGTGCCACCAGTGTTGGAGAGTACAATGAGCAGTTCTTC
TRBV5-1	TRBJ2-7	.	.	CASSLEGSRYEQYF	TGCGCCAGCAGCTTGGAGGGGAGCAGATACGAGCAGTACTTC
TRBV3-1	TRBJ2-7	TRBD2	.	CASSQVSRLAEDYEQYF	TGTGCCAGCAGCCAAGTATCCCGACTAGCGGAGGACTACGAGCAGTACTTC
TRBV4-3	TRBJ1-3	.	many	CASSQDRGNTIYF	TGCGCCAGCAGCCAAGACCGGGGAAACACCATATATTTT
TRBV10-2	TRBJ2-3	.	.	CASTPLKGGGTDTQYF	TGCGCCAGCACCCCCTTAAAGGGGGGGGGCACAGATACGCAGTATTTT
TRBV3-1	TRBJ2-5	TRBD1	many	CASSQVRGSYGTQYF	TGTGCCAGCAGCCAAGTCAGGGGGTCGTACGGGACCCAGTACTTC
TRBV5-1	TRBJ2-7	.	many	CASSLQSSSYEQYF	TGCGCCAGCAGCTTGCAGTCAAGCTCCTACGAGCAGTACTTC
TRBV29-1	TRBJ2-1	.	many	CSGGHWVGNEQFF	TGCAGCGGGGGACATTGGGTCGGGAATGAGCAGTTCTTC
TRBV29-1	TRBJ2-7	.	.	CSVEGSGRGPTYEQYF	TGCAGCGTTGAAGGTTCTGGGCGGGGGCCAACCTACGAGCAGTACTTC
TRBV27	TRBJ2-7	.	few	CASSFRGGIKDGISYEQYF	TGTGCCAGCAGTTTTCGGGGAGGAATCAAGGATGGGATCTCCTACGAGCAGTACTTC
TRBV20-1	TRBJ2-5	TRBD2	few	CSAQEPQGSSGRETQYF	TGCAGTGCCCAAGAGCCGCAGGGGAGTAGCGGGAGGGAGACCCAGTACTTC